The 18 T cell receptor beta chains listed next were all sequenced from one sample in a study of shared clonotypes between healthy human individuals. Sequencing was performed with immunoSEQ multiplex PCR; in TCRdb, only in-frame clones are kept and a portion is missing. The table shows 950,000 to 1,100,000 clones, with around 74% occurring only once. Sequences were obtained from memory CD4+ T cells sorted from blood. Indicated subset: CD45RA-negative fraction. These receptors all stem from a young man in good health.

The gene calls are TRBV9 and TRBJ1-2, with 7 bases matching TRBD1. V lost 3 bases, J lost 3 bases, and 11 bases stayed unmatched. The CDR3 is 16 residues long. Germline V gives CDR1 SGDLS, CDR2 YYNGEE. CDR3 in DNA: TGTGCCAGCAGCGAAAACAACAGGGGTGGAGACTATGGCTACACCTTC. Translating it yields CASSENNRGGDYGYTF.

This chain uses TRBV11-2 with TRBJ2-5; D is tentatively TRBD1 or TRBD2 (5 bases each). V lost 6 bases and J lost 5, with 19 bases in between. CDR3 length: 15 residues. From germline, CDR1 is SGHAT and CDR2 FQNNGV. This CDR3 is CASRRPGRNPETQYF. The CDR3 DNA reads as TGTGCCAGCAGACGTCCGGGACGGAACCCGGAGACCCAGTACTTC.

The chain carries TRBV7-3 and TRBJ2-3; no clear D gene. This CDR3 is built from 13 residues. Germline assignment: CDR1 SGHTA and CDR2 FQGTGA. V was clipped by 8 bases and J by 1 base, with 10 bases between them. The DNA of the CDR3 is TGTGCCAGCGGCCTCGAAGGCACAGATACGCAGTATTTT. It is translated as CASGLEGTDTQYF.

V usage is TRBV7-8 and J usage is TRBJ1-6; D uncertain. Trimming took 5 bases from V and 9 from J, leaving 14 bases between them. CDR3 length: 14 residues. Germline V lookup: CDR1 SGHVS, CDR2 FQNEAQ. The CDR3 bases are TGTGCCAGCAGCATGGCCACGGGAGGTTCACCCCTCCACTTT. This gives the protein CASSMATGGSPLHF.

This chain connects TRBV18 to TRBJ2-5, with 12 bases lining up with TRBD2. With 2 bases clipped from V and 2 bases from J, the junction kept 9 bases outside the gene matches. CDR1 KGHSH and CDR2 LQKENI come from the germline V gene. The CDR3 consists of 18 residues. Here the CDR3 DNA reads TGTGCCAGCTCACCAGCCCTAGCGGGGGGGCCTTTACAAGAGACCCAGTACTTC. It is translated as CASSPALAGGPLQETQYF.

In this sample, this clone turned up once. This sequence joins TRBV19 and TRBJ1-3, with D possibly being TRBD1 (6 bases). The germline V gene encodes CDR1 LNHDA and CDR2 SQIVND (reference sequence). This CDR3 spans 14 amino acids. V was cut by 8 bases and J by 0 bases, with 11 bases left in between. CDR3 residues: CASGTGTSGNTIYF. CDR3 bases: TGTGCCAGTGGAACAGGGACCTCTGGAAACACCATATATTTT.

The chain is built from TRBV5-8 and TRBJ1-5; D might be TRBD1 (5 bases). Trimming removed 0 bases at V and 8 bases at J, with 12 bases between. The CDR3 has 14 residues. Germline V lookup: CDR1 SGHTS, CDR2 YDEGEE. The CDR3 reads CASSLGRGSEPQHF. The CDR3 region has the DNA TGTGCCAGCAGCTTGGGGAGGGGAAGTGAGCCCCAGCATTTT.

The V call is TRBV5-6, the J call TRBJ2-3, with 9 positions matching TRBD1. The J segment lost 2 bases and the V segment lost 6 bases, leaving 10 bases of the junction unmatched. The CDR3 is 16 residues long. Looked up from germline, CDR1 is SGHDT and CDR2 is YYEEEE. The CDR3 DNA is TGTGCCAGCACCAACCTAGGACAGGGGCACACAGATACGCAGTATTTT. Protein: CASTNLGQGHTDTQYF.

This sequence joins TRBV7-9 and TRBJ2-2; D ambiguous. Looked up from germline, CDR1 is SEHNR and CDR2 is FQNEAQ (reference sequence). The V end lost 5 bases, the J end lost 4 bases, and 17 bases lay between the germline ends. The CDR3 extends over 16 amino acids. In nucleotides, the CDR3 is TGTGCCAGCAGCCCAGCTATGATGTCGACCACCGGGGAGCTGTTTTTT. It translates to CASSPAMMSTTGELFF.

This rearrangement joins TRBV2 to TRBJ1-3; D ambiguous. Between the trimmed V and J ends, which lost 1 base and 2 bases, there was a span of 9 bases. CDR1 is SNHLY and CDR2 is FYNNEI in the germline V gene. CDR3 length: 15 residues. CDR3 residues: CASSEGQIAGNTIYF. DNA for the CDR3: TGTGCCAGCAGTGAAGGGCAGATCGCTGGAAACACCATATATTTT.

This clone was counted once. This sequence joins TRBV7-2 and TRBJ2-7; D is perhaps TRBD2 (6 bases). The CDR3 runs to 15 residues. The ends were cut back, 1 base at V and 3 bases at J, with 13 bases in the middle. Germline CDR1 and CDR2: SGHTA and FQGNSA. This chain's CDR3 is CASSLGSFGGYEQYF. CDR3 coding DNA: TGTGCCAGCAGCTTAGGATCCTTCGGGGGCTACGAGCAGTACTTC.

This clone was found a few times. The chain carries TRBV14 and TRBJ1-6; 7 bases agree with TRBD1. Germline lookup yields CDR1 SGHDN and CDR2 FVKESK. With V trimmed by 4 bases and J by 10 bases, 16 bases remained unmatched. The CDR3 covers 17 residues. CDR3 sequence reads: CASSLAPPSQGESPLHF. The CDR3 coding sequence is TGTGCCAGCAGCCTTGCGCCCCCGTCCCAGGGGGAATCACCCCTCCACTTT.

The chain couples TRBV27 to TRBJ2-3; tentative D call: TRBD1 (6 bases). This CDR3 contains 15 residues. Germline assignment: CDR1 MNHEY and CDR2 SMNVEV (reference sequence). With 5 bases removed from V and 1 base from J, the gap between germline ends came to 13 bases. Here the CDR3 reads CASSEQGYGTDTQYF. CDR3 nucleotide sequence: TGTGCCAGCAGTGAACAGGGCTACGGCACAGATACGCAGTATTTT.

The rearrangement uses TRBV7-8 and TRBJ2-1, with D hard to call. The length of the CDR3 is 15 residues. The V gene's germline CDR1 is SGHVS and CDR2 FQNEAQ. Trimming pared 3 bases from V and 1 base from J, leaving 10 bases between. The CDR3 DNA reads TGTGCCAGCAGCTTTTCCGGAGCATCCTACAATGAGCAGTTCTTC. Protein: CASSFSGASYNEQFF.

V usage is TRBV11-2 and J usage is TRBJ2-7; D perhaps matches TRBD1 (5 bases). Trimming took 2 bases from V and 5 from J, leaving 13 bases between them. CDR3 size: 14 residues. CDR1 is SGHAT, CDR2 FQNNGV, per germline. The CDR3 sequence is CASSLIQGGHEQYF. The CDR3 DNA reads TGTGCCAGCAGCTTAATCCAGGGTGGCCACGAGCAGTACTTC.

This sequence joins TRBV18 and TRBJ1-1, with no clear D. Trimming took off 1 base at V and 8 bases at J, with 14 bases between the two ends. The length of the CDR3 is 14 residues. The germline CDR1 and CDR2 sequences are KGHSH and LQKENI. Written as DNA, the CDR3 is TGTGCCAGCTCACCACTACGAGAAGAGAAGGAAGCTTTCTTT. This codes for CASSPLREEKEAFF.

The chain couples TRBV5-1 to TRBJ2-3, with D perhaps TRBD1 or TRBD2 (5 bases each). This CDR3 is built from 16 residues. Germline assignment: CDR1 SGHRS and CDR2 YFSETQ. V was shortened by 4 bases and J by 0 bases, with 15 bases between the two germline ends. The CDR3 bases are TGCGCCAGCAGCCCCGGGACCCATTCTAGCACAGATACGCAGTATTTT. Its translation is CASSPGTHSSTDTQYF.

The V and J genes are TRBV7-2 and TRBJ2-7, with D possibly being TRBD2 (6 bases). The V gene lost 4 bases and the J gene lost 7 bases, with 23 bases spanning the gap. CDR1 is SGHTA, CDR2 FQGNSA, per germline. This CDR3 comprises 16 residues. CDR3 nucleotide sequence: TGTGCCAGCAGCTACAATAGCGGTCCTACACCCTGGGAGCAGTACTTC. Amino acids: CASSYNSGPTPWEQYF.